The 32 T cell receptor beta chains given below trace back to one sample, sequenced in a study of blood T cell repertoires in COVID-19. Clones were read by immunoSEQ multiplex PCR, and TCRdb kept only the in-frame ones, dropping some. The profile shows more than 200,000 clones, about 86% of them singletons. Sequencing input: peripheral blood. These TCRs come from a man older than 75 with acute or convalescent COVID-19.

The chain links TRBV11-2 to TRBJ1-1; 9 nucleotides line up with TRBD1. This CDR3 is built from 15 residues. The germline gives CDR1 SGHAT, CDR2 FQNNGV. With V trimmed by 5 bases and J by 5 bases, 9 bases remained unmatched. The DNA of the CDR3 is TGTGCCAGCAGCCGTCTTGACAGGGGGGAAACTGAAGCTTTCTTT. Amino acid sequence: CASSRLDRGETEAFF.

The chain combines TRBV18 with TRBJ1-4; 7 bases fit TRBD1. Germline CDR1 and CDR2: KGHSH and LQKENI. This CDR3 comprises 14 residues. The V segment lost 6 bases and the J segment 8 bases; nucleotides outside the gene matches: 9. The chain's CDR3 is CASSTTGLGEKLFF. In DNA form, the CDR3 reads TGTGCCAGCTCGACGACAGGGCTTGGAGAAAAACTGTTTTTT.

The chain is built from TRBV5-4 and TRBJ1-6, with D maybe TRBD1 (5 bases). The CDR3 totals 15 residues. V gave up 4 bases and J gave up 9 bases, with 17 bases separating them. CDR1 SGHNT and CDR2 YYREEE come from the germline V gene (reference sequence). The CDR3 DNA reads TGTGCCAGCAGCCTCGGACACCTTCAAGCTTCACCCCTCCACTTT. This encodes CASSLGHLQASPLHF.

This chain connects TRBV18 to TRBJ2-5; 7 bases match TRBD2. The CDR3 extends over 13 amino acids. CDR1 is KGHSH and CDR2 is LQKENI in the germline V gene. V shed 5 bases, J shed 4 bases, and the junction held 4 bases outside the gene matches. The CDR3 protein is CASSSGLRETQYF. CDR3 DNA: TGTGCCAGCTCATCGGGACTACGAGAGACCCAGTACTTC. Full variable domain (remainder filled in from reference TRBV18 and TRBJ2-5): NAGVMQNPRHLVRRRGQEARLRCSPMKGHSHVYWYRQLPEEGLKFMVYLQKENIIDESGMPKERFSAEFPKEGPSILRIQQVVRGDSAAYFCASSSGLRETQYFGPGTRLLVL.

This clone has only one observation. The chain carries TRBV2 and TRBJ1-5; 9 bases map to TRBD1. This CDR3 contains 12 residues. The J segment lost 4 bases and the V segment lost 9 bases, leaving 1 base of the junction unmatched. CDR1 and CDR2 (germline): SNHLY, FYNNEI. DNA for the CDR3: TGTGCCAGTGACAGGGGGAATCAGCCCCAGCATTTT. Its protein product is CASDRGNQPQHF.

The genes are TRBV6-5 and TRBJ1-1, with a tentative D call TRBD1 (5 bases). Trimming left V 2 bases short and J 4 bases short, with 11 bases between. Germline CDR1 and CDR2: MNHEY and SVGAGI. This CDR3 is built from 14 residues. CDR3 nucleotides: TGTGCCAGCAGTTACCGGGGGAGGAGCACTGAAGCTTTCTTT. Protein product: CASSYRGRSTEAFF.

The chain combines TRBV6-5 with TRBJ2-5; D unclear. The CDR3 is made up of 14 amino acids. Germline V gene sequence: CDR1 MNHEY, CDR2 SVGAGI. V shed 0 bases and J shed 2 bases, with 7 bases lying between them. The CDR3 loop is CASSYSRQQETQYF. CDR3 DNA: TGTGCCAGCAGTTACTCGAGGCAGCAAGAGACCCAGTACTTC.

The chain employs TRBV6-5 and TRBJ2-5; D is perhaps TRBD1 (6 bases). V dropped 1 base and J dropped 2 bases, with 8 bases sitting between them. The germline V gene encodes CDR1 MNHEY and CDR2 SVGAGI. CDR3 length: 14 residues. The CDR3 DNA reads TGTGCCAGCAGTTACTTGGACAGTCAAGAGACCCAGTACTTC. Its translation: CASSYLDSQETQYF.

The J gene is TRBJ1-1, the V gene TRBV5-1; D is unclear. The V end lost 3 bases, the J end lost 5 bases, and 11 bases lay between the germline ends. CDR1 and CDR2 from the germline V gene are SGHRS and YFSETQ. This CDR3 comprises 13 residues. The CDR3 DNA is TGCGCCAGCAGCTCCCTGAGTGAAACTGAAGCTTTCTTT. Translation: CASSSLSETEAFF.

The chain employs TRBV5-1 and TRBJ1-2, with TRBD1 as a possible D gene (6 bases). Germline V lookup: CDR1 SGHRS, CDR2 YFSETQ. This CDR3 region has 14 residues. Trimming took 0 bases from V and 4 from J, leaving 10 bases between them. CDR3 bases: TGCGCCAGCAGCTTGGACAGGGCCCCCTATGGCTACACCTTC. Its protein is CASSLDRAPYGYTF.

The rearrangement joins TRBV28 to TRBJ1-5; possibly TRBD1 for D (5 bases). Germline CDR1 and CDR2: MDHEN and SYDVKM. V dropped 1 base and J dropped 1 base, with 8 bases sitting between them. This CDR3 comprises 15 residues. The CDR3 bases are TGTGCCAGCAGTTTATCGGCAGGGAGCAATCAGCCCCAGCATTTT. This sequence encodes CASSLSAGSNQPQHF.

The V gene is TRBV9, the J gene TRBJ1-5; the match to TRBD1 covers 7 bases. J lost 2 bases, V lost 2 bases, and 4 bases had no gene match. The germline V gene has CDR1 SGDLS and CDR2 YYNGEE. The CDR3 loop spans 15 amino acids. Here the CDR3 reads CASSVQGEGNQPQHF. CDR3 nucleotide sequence: TGTGCCAGCAGCGTGCAGGGGGAGGGCAATCAGCCCCAGCATTTT.

This clone was picked up one time. The rearrangement links TRBV15 to TRBJ2-1; 8 bases line up with TRBD2. Trimming took 2 bases from V and 8 from J; bases not matched to a gene: 11. Germline loops: CDR1 LNHNV, CDR2 YYDKDF (reference sequence). The CDR3 consists of 16 residues. For the CDR3, the DNA is TGTGCCACCAGCAGAAGAGCGGGAGTCTTCTGGGATGAGCAGTTCTTC. Its translation is CATSRRAGVFWDEQFF.

The genes are TRBV6-6 and TRBJ2-1; 14 nucleotides match TRBD2. The CDR3 contains 15 residues. The V segment lost 6 bases and the J segment 7 bases; nucleotides outside the gene matches: 5. Germline-derived CDR1 and CDR2 are MNHNY and SVGAGI (reference sequence). The CDR3 DNA reads as TGTGCCAGCAGCTTGGGACTAGCGGGAGTGAATGAGCAGTTCTTC. Its protein product is CASSLGLAGVNEQFF.

This chain connects TRBV7-2 to TRBJ2-4, with D unresolved. Germline CDR1 reads SGHTA; CDR2 reads FQGNSA. The V gene lost 3 bases and the J gene lost 9 bases, with 12 bases spanning the gap. This CDR3 spans 13 amino acids. For the CDR3, the DNA is TGTGCCAGCAGCTTCCAAACAGATACCATTCAGTACTTC. This codes for CASSFQTDTIQYF.

The chain is built from TRBV3-1 (or the pseudogene TRBV3-2) and TRBJ2-5, with D possibly matching TRBD2 (5 bases). This CDR3 is built from 14 residues. In germline, CDR1 is LGHDT, CDR2 YNNKEL (reference sequence). V lost 4 bases to trimming and J lost 9 bases, with 18 bases between them. The chain's CDR3 is CASSPPGLRAPQYF. CDR3 nucleotides: TGTGCCAGCAGCCCCCCAGGCCTGCGGGCGCCCCAGTACTTC.

The J gene is TRBJ1-1, the V gene TRBV19; D gene uncertain. Trimming took 1 base from V and 0 from J, leaving 9 bases between them. CDR1 is LNHDA and CDR2 is SQIVND in the germline V gene (reference sequence). The CDR3 runs to 15 residues. CDR3 protein: CASSIGPQMNTEAFF. The CDR3 DNA is TGTGCCAGTAGTATAGGGCCCCAGATGAACACTGAAGCTTTCTTT.

The gene calls are TRBV11-2 and TRBJ2-1; 11 bases map to TRBD2. V shed 5 bases, J shed 6 bases, and the junction held 9 bases outside the gene matches. CDR3 length: 16 amino acids. The germline CDR1 and CDR2 sequences are SGHAT and FQNNGV. Here the CDR3 DNA reads TGTGCCAGCAGCCCCTCCCTACTAGCGGGGGTCAATGAGCAGTTCTTC. Protein product: CASSPSLLAGVNEQFF.

The chain carries TRBV7-6 and TRBJ2-7, with D possibly being TRBD2 (6 bases). Trimming cost V 0 bases and J 2 bases, with 11 bases left between them. This CDR3 comprises 15 residues. Germline lookup yields CDR1 SGHVS and CDR2 FNYEAQ. In nucleotides, the CDR3 is TGTGCCAGCAGCTTAGCGAGGGGAGGAGCCTACGAGCAGTACTTC. Translated: CASSLARGGAYEQYF.

With respect to this clone: Different DNA sequences within this sample yield the same CDR3. The chain employs TRBV9 and TRBJ2-5, with D perhaps TRBD1 (6 bases). Trimming took off 0 bases at V and 5 bases at J, with 8 bases between the two ends. This CDR3 is 13 amino acids long. Germline V CDR1 and CDR2: SGDLS, YYNGEE. CDR3 DNA sequence: TGTGCCAGCAGCGTAGCTGGGGGCGAGACCCAGTACTTC. As protein: CASSVAGGETQYF.

The chain is built from TRBV7-2 and TRBJ2-5, with D perhaps matching TRBD1 (6 bases). Germline CDR1 SGHTA, CDR2 FQGNSA. Trimming removed 6 bases at V and 5 bases at J, with 19 bases between. This CDR3 spans 15 amino acids. In DNA, the CDR3 is TGTGCCAGCAGTTCGTCGGTCAGGGGTGTTGAGACCCAGTACTTC. The encoded protein is CASSSSVRGVETQYF. Full variable domain (remainder filled in from reference TRBV7-2 and TRBJ2-5): GAGVSQSPSNKVTEKGKDVELRCDPISGHTALYWYRQSLGQGLEFLIYFQGNSAPDKSGLPSDRFSAERTGGSVSTLTIQRTQQEDSAVYLCASSSSVRGVETQYFGPGTRLLVL.

V gene TRBV4-2 combines with J gene TRBJ2-1, with 7 bases aligning to TRBD2. Germline values: CDR1 LGHNA, CDR2 YNFKEQ. CDR3 length: 13 amino acids. J lost 4 bases, V lost 6 bases, and 3 bases had no gene match. Written as DNA, the CDR3 is TGTGCCAGCAGGGGCGGGGGATACAATGAGCAGTTCTTC. This codes for CASRGGGYNEQFF.

This chain joins TRBV19 and TRBJ1-5; 12 positions agree with TRBD1. The V and J ends lost 7 bases and 5 bases, in that order; junction bases with no gene match: 9. Germline CDR1 reads LNHDA; CDR2 reads SQIVND (reference sequence). The CDR3 is 16 amino acids. CDR3 in DNA: TGTGCCAGTACCCCTGGGGACAGGGGGCTCTATCAGCCCCAGCATTTT. Its translation is CASTPGDRGLYQPQHF.

The V and J genes are TRBV11-1 and TRBJ2-5; 10 nucleotides match TRBD2. Trimming took 2 bases from V and 4 from J; bases not matched to a gene: 1. Germline V gene lookup returns CDR1 SGHAT and CDR2 FQDESV (reference sequence). The CDR3 loop spans 14 amino acids. Here the CDR3 DNA reads TGTGCCAGCAGCTTATCTAGCGGGAGAGAGACCCAGTACTTC. It yields the protein CASSLSSGRETQYF.

The chain recombines TRBV29-1 with TRBJ2-3; tentative D call: TRBD1 (6 bases). The ends were cut back, 5 bases at V and 4 bases at J, with 16 bases in the middle. This CDR3 is 14 amino acids long. Per germline, CDR1 SQVTM and CDR2 ANQGSEA. DNA for the CDR3: TGCAGCGTTTACGATAATTGGGGGCCAGATACGCAGTATTTT. Protein product: CSVYDNWGPDTQYF.

The chain employs TRBV7-2 and TRBJ1-2; tentatively, D is TRBD1 (5 bases). Germline V lookup: CDR1 SGHTA, CDR2 FQGNSA. Trimming stripped 10 bases from V and 0 bases from J, with 12 bases between. The CDR3 is 13 residues long. CDR3 loop: CATSDRSNYGYTF. The CDR3 nucleotides are TGTGCCACCTCCGACAGATCTAACTATGGCTACACCTTC.

The chain has TRBV27 and TRBJ2-7; D not resolved. Germline CDR1 reads MNHEY; CDR2 reads SMNVEV (reference sequence). The CDR3 covers 14 residues. V was shortened by 5 bases and J by 0 bases, with 11 bases between the two germline ends. The CDR3 nucleotides are TGTGCCAGCAGTACTATCCCCGGCTCCTACGAGCAGTACTTC. Translated, it gives CASSTIPGSYEQYF.

This chain joins TRBV9 and TRBJ2-6, with 11 bases aligning to TRBD1. The CDR3 extends over 20 amino acids. Trimming cost V 1 base and J 0 bases; bases outside gene matches: 9. Germline-derived CDR1 and CDR2 are SGDLS and YYNGEE. The CDR3 DNA follows: TGTGCCAGCAGCGTACGGCCTCCGGGACAGGGGGTCTCTGGGGCCAACGTCCTGACTTTC. Its protein is CASSVRPPGQGVSGANVLTF.

V and J are TRBV7-8 and TRBJ2-5; 9 bases agree with TRBD2. The CDR3 spans 15 residues. The germline V gene encodes CDR1 SGHVS and CDR2 FQNEAQ. The V and J ends lost 1 base and 3 bases, in that order; junction bases with no gene match: 3. The CDR3 is CASSLVAGEKETQYF. The CDR3 nucleotides are TGTGCCAGCAGCTTAGTAGCGGGGGAAAAAGAGACCCAGTACTTC. Using reference TRBV7-8 and TRBJ2-5 for the parts outside the CDR3, the full variable domain is GAGVSQSPRYKVAKRGQDVALRCDPISGHVSLFWYQQALGQGPEFLTYFQNEAQLDKSGLPSDRFFAERPEGSVSTLKIQRTQQEDSAVYLCASSLVAGEKETQYFGPGTRLLVL.

The V and J genes are TRBV6-1 and TRBJ2-3; the match to TRBD2 covers 7 bases. CDR3 length equals 16 residues. The V gene's germline CDR1 is MNHNS and CDR2 SASEGT. V trimming: 2 bases; J trimming: 0 bases; junction bases outside the gene matches: 5. In DNA form, the CDR3 reads TGTGCCAGCAGTGAACAGGCGGGAGCCAGCACAGATACGCAGTATTTT. Translation: CASSEQAGASTDTQYF.

This chain connects TRBV2 to TRBJ1-2; 8 bases are a match to TRBD1. The V segment lost 6 bases and the J segment 4 bases; nucleotides outside the gene matches: 7. There are 14 residues in the CDR3. Germline CDR1 is SNHLY and CDR2 is FYNNEI. CDR3 nucleotides: TGTGCCAGCAGGTCAACAGGGGGGGTCTATGGCTACACCTTC. Encoded protein: CASRSTGGVYGYTF.

This chain joins TRBV28 and TRBJ2-7; 12 nucleotides align to TRBD1. Germline CDR1 MDHEN, CDR2 SYDVKM. J gave up 5 bases and V 7 bases, and 9 bases lay outside the gene matches. This CDR3 comprises 15 residues. CDR3 in amino acids: CASTTPGTGGHEQYF. CDR3 coding DNA: TGTGCCAGCACCACTCCCGGGACAGGGGGCCACGAGCAGTACTTC.